Below, 30 T cell receptor beta chains from the same sample are listed, as sequenced in a study of T cell responses to AZD1222 COVID-19 vaccine. Only in-frame clones appear in the TCRdb table, and some are missing; sequencing was by immunoSEQ multiplex PCR. The table lists 140,000 or so clones, 86% of them singletons. This sample comprised peripheral blood, obtained 28 days after the second AZD1222 dose. These receptors originate from an adult who received the AZD1222 COVID-19 vaccine.

This sequence joins TRBV6-5 and TRBJ2-7; D is perhaps TRBD1 or TRBD2 (5 bases each). V gave up 7 bases and J gave up 5 bases, with 15 bases separating them. This CDR3 comprises 13 residues. Germline assignment: CDR1 MNHEY and CDR2 SVGAGI. The CDR3, as DNA: TGTGCCAGCACCGGGACGGGAATGAACGAGCAGTACTTC. Its translation is CASTGTGMNEQYF.

The chain uses TRBV2 and TRBJ1-1; maybe TRBD1 (5 bases). Germline CDR1 is SNHLY and CDR2 is FYNNEI. The CDR3 is 13 amino acids. V lost 8 bases and J lost 4, with 14 bases in between. CDR3 residues: CASGVDRLTEAFF. The CDR3 DNA sequence: TGTGCCAGCGGGGTCGACAGACTCACTGAAGCTTTCTTT. Combining the CDR3 with reference TRBV2 and TRBJ1-1 gives the whole variable domain EPEVTQTPSHQVTQMGQEVILRCVPISNHLYFYWYRQILGQKVEFLVSFYNNEISEKSEIFDDQFSVERPDGSNFTLKIRSTKLEDSAMYFCASGVDRLTEAFFGQGTRLTVV.

The genes are TRBV18 and TRBJ1-6; no definite D call. V dropped 1 base and J dropped 7 bases, with 11 bases sitting between them. The CDR3 extends over 15 amino acids. From germline, CDR1 is KGHSH and CDR2 LQKENI. The CDR3 sequence: CASSPLPDPNSPLHF. The CDR3 DNA follows: TGTGCCAGCTCACCACTACCAGACCCGAATTCACCCCTCCACTTT.

This rearrangement joins TRBV29-1 to TRBJ1-4; 7 bases are shared with TRBD1. The CDR3 has 14 amino acids. CDR1 is SQVTM and CDR2 is ANQGSEA in the germline V gene. V was clipped by 3 bases and J by 6 bases; unmatched bases: 7. The CDR3 loop reads CSVDKGAGYEKLFF. The CDR3 nucleotides are TGCAGCGTTGACAAGGGGGCAGGTTATGAAAAACTGTTTTTT.

This chain uses TRBV18 with TRBJ1-3, with D unclear. Germline CDR1 KGHSH, CDR2 LQKENI. The germline V and J ends were trimmed by 3 bases and 4 bases, with 7 bases remaining between them. CDR3 length equals 13 residues. The CDR3 DNA is TGTGCCAGCTCACCGTCCGGGGGAAACACCATATATTTT. Encoded protein: CASSPSGGNTIYF.

The chain uses TRBV6-6 and TRBJ1-2, with TRBD1 as a possible D gene (6 bases). This CDR3 has 16 residues. The V gene lost 0 bases and the J gene lost 8 bases, with 19 bases spanning the gap. The germline CDR1 and CDR2 sequences are MNHNY and SVGAGI (reference sequence). CDR3 sequence: CASSYSTGFLGEGYTF. CDR3 coding DNA: TGTGCCAGCAGTTACTCAACAGGGTTCCTAGGGGAAGGCTACACCTTC.

This clone has only a few counts. Other DNA variants within this sample encode the same CDR3. This chain links TRBV6-2 or TRBV6-3 with TRBJ2-1; D gene unclear. This CDR3 is 13 amino acids long. V gave up 4 bases and J gave up 6 bases, with 10 bases separating them. Germline CDR1 is MNHEY and CDR2 is SVGEGT. The DNA for the CDR3 is TGTGCCAGCAGTTGGACCAGTCCCAATGAGCAGTTCTTC. Protein: CASSWTSPNEQFF.

The table lists this clone with a count of one. A junction end diverges from the germline sequence, so it may reflect a read error. This chain connects TRBV12-3 or TRBV12-4 to TRBJ1-6, with a possible D match to TRBD1 (6 bases). The CDR3 spans 13 residues. This CDR3 is CASSFNRDSPFHF. The CDR3 bases are TGTGCCAGCAGTTTCAACAGGGATTCACCCTTCCACTTT.

The chain employs TRBV12-3 or TRBV12-4 and TRBJ1-1; D ambiguous. The CDR3 loop spans 13 amino acids. Trimming shortened V by 5 bases and J by 5 bases, and 12 bases separated the two germline ends. CDR3 sequence (DNA): TGTGCCAGCAGTCCCGGCATTGGGACTGAAGCTTTCTTT. Translation gives CASSPGIGTEAFF.

The V gene is TRBV5-1, the J gene TRBJ2-1, with no clear D. The CDR3 runs to 15 residues. Germline-derived CDR1 and CDR2 are SGHRS and YFSETQ. V was shortened by 3 bases and J by 4 bases, with 14 bases between the two germline ends. CDR3 sequence: CASSYFSDAYNEQFF. For the CDR3, the DNA is TGCGCCAGCAGCTACTTCTCTGATGCTTACAATGAGCAGTTCTTC.

The chain has TRBV6-5 and TRBJ2-1, with TRBD1 identical over 7 bases. V dropped 6 bases and J dropped 5; count of bases not matched to a gene: 1. This CDR3 has 12 residues. Germline-derived CDR1 and CDR2 are MNHEY and SVGAGI. CDR3 in DNA: TGTGCCAGCAGGGACAGGAACAATGAGCAGTTCTTC. Protein: CASRDRNNEQFF.

This clone was seen just once. The rearrangement joins TRBV7-2 to TRBJ1-5, with D uncertain. The V gene's germline CDR1 is SGHTA and CDR2 FQGNSA. This CDR3 spans 12 amino acids. The V gene lost 3 bases and the J gene lost 10 bases, with 10 bases spanning the gap. CDR3: CASSFGSGPQHF. The CDR3 nucleotides read TGTGCCAGCAGCTTTGGGTCGGGTCCCCAGCATTTT.

V is TRBV7-2 and J is TRBJ2-5; 7 nucleotides match TRBD2. The CDR3 loop spans 16 amino acids. From germline, CDR1 is SGHTA and CDR2 FQGNSA. With 6 bases clipped from V and 5 bases from J, the junction kept 15 bases outside the gene matches. Here the CDR3 reads CASSFMSGTPGETQYF. The CDR3 bases are TGTGCCAGCAGTTTTATGAGCGGGACCCCTGGGGAGACCCAGTACTTC.

The V and J genes are TRBV30 and TRBJ2-3, with unresolved D. Trimming cost V 2 bases and J 3 bases, with 9 bases left between them. The germline CDR1 and CDR2 sequences are GTSNPN and SVGIG (reference sequence). The CDR3 spans 13 residues. Written as DNA, the CDR3 is TGTGCCTGGAGTTACCTTGGGACAGATACGCAGTATTTT. Residues: CAWSYLGTDTQYF. Full variable domain (missing parts from reference TRBV30 and TRBJ2-3): SQTIHQWPATLVQPVGSPLSLECTVEGTSNPNLYWYRQAAGRGLQLLFYSVGIGQISSEVPQNLSASRPQDRQFILSSKKLLLSDSGFYLCAWSYLGTDTQYFGPGTRLTVL.

The chain recombines TRBV7-2 with TRBJ2-1; a possible D gene is TRBD1 (6 bases). Per the germline V gene, CDR1 is SGHTA and CDR2 is FQGNSA. V lost 5 bases and J lost 0, with 14 bases in between. CDR3 length: 16 residues. This chain's CDR3 is CASSAYGGSSYNEQFF. The CDR3 bases are TGTGCCAGCAGCGCCTATGGGGGCAGCTCCTACAATGAGCAGTTCTTC. Complete variable domain (other parts from reference TRBV7-2 and TRBJ2-1): GAGVSQSPSNKVTEKGKDVELRCDPISGHTALYWYRQSLGQGLEFLIYFQGNSAPDKSGLPSDRFSAERTGGSVSTLTIQRTQQEDSAVYLCASSAYGGSSYNEQFFGPGTRLTVL.

The chain uses TRBV25-1 and TRBJ1-4; unclear D gene. The germline CDR1 and CDR2 sequences are MGHDK and SYGVNS. The V end lost 9 bases, the J end lost 0 bases, and 5 bases lay between the germline ends. The length of the CDR3 is 12 residues. The DNA for the CDR3 is TGTGCCAGTAGGGCAACTAATGAAAAACTGTTTTTT. Its translation: CASRATNEKLFF.

This chain joins TRBV9 and TRBJ1-1; D ambiguous. The germline gives CDR1 SGDLS, CDR2 YYNGEE. The CDR3 is 14 residues long. V shed 0 bases and J shed 0 bases, with 6 bases lying between them. The CDR3 coding sequence is TGTGCCAGCAGCGTAGAAATTGTGAACACTGAAGCTTTCTTT. This gives the protein CASSVEIVNTEAFF.

The J gene is TRBJ2-3, the V gene TRBV9, with 11 bases fitting TRBD2. V lost 0 bases to trimming and J lost 4 bases; unmatched junction nucleotides: 4. This CDR3 is 16 amino acids long. The V gene's germline CDR1 is SGDLS and CDR2 YYNGEE. The CDR3 is CASSVALTSGADTQYF. CDR3 sequence (DNA): TGTGCCAGCAGCGTAGCTCTGACTAGCGGGGCAGATACGCAGTATTTT.

The chain joins TRBV7-2 to TRBJ1-2; maybe TRBD1 (5 bases). Trimming removed 5 bases at V and 4 bases at J, with 14 bases between. Germline CDR1 SGHTA, CDR2 FQGNSA. The CDR3 contains 14 residues. CDR3 DNA sequence: TGTGCCAGCAGCACCGGGACTGTAGTCTATGGCTACACCTTC. It translates to CASSTGTVVYGYTF.

V and J are TRBV11-2 and TRBJ1-1, with unresolved D. Germline lookup yields CDR1 SGHAT and CDR2 FQNNGV. The CDR3 loop spans 14 amino acids. Between the trimmed V and J ends, which lost 5 bases and 0 bases, there was a span of 10 bases. The CDR3 nucleotides read TGTGCCAGCAGCGCGCGAGGCTTGAACACTGAAGCTTTCTTT. Its protein product is CASSARGLNTEAFF. The full variable domain, its missing parts supplied by reference TRBV11-2 and TRBJ1-1, is EAGVAQSPRYKIIEKRQSVAFWCNPISGHATLYWYQQILGQGPKLLIQFQNNGVVDDSQLPKDRFSAERLKGVDSTLKIQPAKLEDSAVYLCASSARGLNTEAFFGQGTRLTVV.

V and J are TRBV11-2 and TRBJ1-1; D is unclear. CDR3 size: 15 residues. Trimming left V 5 bases short and J 0 bases short, with 13 bases between. From germline, CDR1 is SGHAT and CDR2 FQNNGV. The CDR3 is CASSPYAGLNTEAFF. CDR3 coding DNA: TGTGCCAGCAGCCCTTACGCAGGCTTGAACACTGAAGCTTTCTTT. Full variable domain (outside the CDR3, taken from reference TRBV11-2 and TRBJ1-1): EAGVAQSPRYKIIEKRQSVAFWCNPISGHATLYWYQQILGQGPKLLIQFQNNGVVDDSQLPKDRFSAERLKGVDSTLKIQPAKLEDSAVYLCASSPYAGLNTEAFFGQGTRLTVV.

V gene TRBV4-1 combines with J gene TRBJ1-1; D is unclear. Germline V CDR1 and CDR2: MGHRA, YSYEKL. Trimming pared 1 base from V and 0 bases from J, leaving 18 bases between. The CDR3 is 18 residues long. The CDR3 DNA sequence: TGCGCCAGCAGCCAAGCGGTCAGCACGGTGGGGATGAACACTGAAGCTTTCTTT. Its translation: CASSQAVSTVGMNTEAFF.

The rearrangement joins TRBV19 to TRBJ2-2; D gene unclear. There are 13 residues in the CDR3. Between the trimmed V and J ends, which lost 10 bases and 7 bases, there was a span of 16 bases. CDR1 LNHDA and CDR2 SQIVND come from the germline V gene (reference sequence). CDR3 coding DNA: TGTGCCACAAAGCTGGCCGGGTACGGGGAGCTGTTTTTT. Translating it yields CATKLAGYGELFF.

J is TRBJ1-2 and V is TRBV7-2, with 7 bases that match TRBD1. J was trimmed by 4 bases and V by 5 bases; bases with no gene match: 7. Germline lookup yields CDR1 SGHTA and CDR2 FQGNSA. The CDR3 runs to 14 residues. DNA of the CDR3: TGTGCCAGCAGCGCGGGACAGCTAGGCTATGGCTACACCTTC. Its protein product is CASSAGQLGYGYTF. Full variable domain (missing parts from reference TRBV7-2 and TRBJ1-2): GAGVSQSPSNKVTEKGKDVELRCDPISGHTALYWYRQSLGQGLEFLIYFQGNSAPDKSGLPSDRFSAERTGGSVSTLTIQRTQQEDSAVYLCASSAGQLGYGYTFGSGTRLTVV.

The J gene is TRBJ1-1, the V gene TRBV9, with D maybe TRBD1 (6 bases). The V end lost 2 bases, the J end lost 3 bases, and 11 bases lay between the germline ends. Per germline, CDR1 SGDLS and CDR2 YYNGEE. This CDR3 is built from 14 residues. Written as DNA, the CDR3 is TGTGCCAGCAGCGTTGCGGGGGCGGACACTGAAGCTTTCTTT. Translating it yields CASSVAGADTEAFF.

V gene TRBV3-1 (or the pseudogene TRBV3-2) combines with J gene TRBJ2-1; 13 bases are shared with TRBD2. Germline V CDR1 and CDR2: LGHDT, YNNKEL (reference sequence). V trimming: 4 bases; J trimming: 10 bases; junction bases outside the gene matches: 10. This CDR3 region has 16 residues. CDR3 sequence: CASSPTSGGPRPEQFF. For the CDR3, the DNA is TGTGCCAGCAGCCCGACTAGCGGGGGGCCGAGGCCCGAGCAGTTCTTC.

V gene TRBV7-9 combines with J gene TRBJ2-3, with D possibly TRBD2 on 5 matching bases. This CDR3 spans 13 amino acids. V lost 5 bases and J 3 bases, leaving 9 bases between the germline ends. Germline lookup yields CDR1 SEHNR and CDR2 FQNEAQ (reference sequence). CDR3 region: CASSNSDTDTQYF. For the CDR3, the DNA is TGTGCCAGCAGCAATAGCGATACAGATACGCAGTATTTT.

The V call is TRBV7-9, the J call TRBJ2-7; TRBD1 agrees at 11 bases. The CDR3 consists of 15 residues. The germline gives CDR1 SEHNR, CDR2 FQNEAQ (reference sequence). The V segment lost 1 base and the J segment 4 bases; nucleotides outside the gene matches: 3. The CDR3 region has the DNA TGTGCCAGCAGCTTAGTATGGGACAGGGGGTACGAGCAGTACTTC. Its translation: CASSLVWDRGYEQYF. The entire variable domain, with the rest obtained from reference TRBV7-9 and TRBJ2-7, is as follows: DTGVSQNPRHKITKRGQNVTFRCDPISEHNRLYWYRQTLGQGPEFLTYFQNEAQLEKSRLLSDRFSAERPKGSFSTLEIQRTEQGDSAMYLCASSLVWDRGYEQYFGPGTRLTVT.

The chain employs TRBV30 and TRBJ2-1; unclear D gene. CDR3 size: 10 residues. Germline-derived CDR1 and CDR2 are GTSNPN and SVGIG (reference sequence). The V and J ends lost 5 bases and 6 bases respectively, with 5 bases between them. CDR3 coding DNA: TGTGCCTGGTCTCGCAATGAGCAGTTCTTC. Protein: CAWSRNEQFF. The variable domain in full, completed from reference TRBV30 and TRBJ2-1, reads SQTIHQWPATLVQPVGSPLSLECTVEGTSNPNLYWYRQAAGRGLQLLFYSVGIGQISSEVPQNLSASRPQDRQFILSSKKLLLSDSGFYLCAWSRNEQFFGPGTRLTVL.

V is TRBV27 and J is TRBJ1-6, with 8 bases that match TRBD1. Germline V gene sequence: CDR1 MNHEY, CDR2 SMNVEV (reference sequence). This CDR3 region has 15 residues. J was trimmed by 8 bases and V by 5 bases; bases with no gene match: 8. The CDR3 nucleotides read TGTGCCAGCAGTCCGGGACAGGTGGGCTATTCACCCCTCCACTTT. The encoded protein is CASSPGQVGYSPLHF.